A single sample gave rise to the 8 T cell receptor beta chains below, sequenced in a study of regulatory T cells in long-lasting Graves disease. Time point: newly diagnosed GD, antithyroid drugs for less than 3 months. RNA extracted from PBMCs served as the sequencing template. The TCR beta library used iRepertoire HTBI primers with Arm-PCR amplification of CDR3. MiXCR, applied by TCRdb to the multiplex PCR reads, yields one record per CDR3 protein. This sample has 350,000 to 500,000 distinct CDR3 sequences, with less than 20% found just once. These data were also filed under a second study, of T cells in Graves' hyperthyroidism and ophthalmopathy.

The sequenced sample was peripheral blood mononuclear cells (PBMCs), obtained at new diagnosis, from a patient treated with antithyroid drugs. Receptors originate from a woman under 40 with Graves disease.

This clonotype has ten or more counts. The chain joins TRBV11-1 to TRBJ1-2, with D uncertain. V was pared by 4 bases and J by 5 bases, with 14 bases between. CDR3 length: 14 amino acids. The V gene's germline CDR1 is SGHAT and CDR2 FQDESV (reference sequence). The CDR3 DNA sequence: TGTGCCAGCAGCTCCACTGAGGGTGTATATGGCTACACCTTC. Translated, it gives CASSSTEGVYGYTF.

With regard to this clonotype: This may come from a read error, since a much larger clone is one base off. The gene calls are TRBV20-1 and TRBJ2-7; 8 bases line up with TRBD1. Trimming took 6 bases from V and 2 from J; bases not matched to a gene: 9. The CDR3 totals 14 residues. Germline V gene data show CDR1 as DFQATT and CDR2 as SNEGSKA (reference sequence). CDR3 in DNA: TGCAGTGCCAACTCCGGGACAGGCCCCTACGAGCAGTACTTC. This codes for CSANSGTGPYEQYF.

This clonotype has a count of ten or more. The chain couples TRBV3-1 to TRBJ2-3; D unclear. Deletions cut 6 bases from V and 4 bases from J, with 14 bases between. The CDR3 runs 14 residues. Germline values: CDR1 LGHDT, CDR2 YNNKEL (reference sequence). CDR3 amino acids: CASRGPSGPDTQYF. In DNA, the CDR3 is TGTGCCAGCAGGGGCCCCTCCGGCCCAGATACGCAGTATTTT.

This clonotype was found many times. The chain couples TRBV11-2 to TRBJ2-1; no clear D. V was pared by 5 bases and J by 3 bases, with 17 bases between. Germline values: CDR1 SGHAT, CDR2 FQNNGV. The CDR3 sequence is 16 residues long. The CDR3 region is CASSSDRVEFYNEQFF. CDR3 bases: TGTGCCAGCAGCAGTGACCGAGTTGAGTTCTACAATGAGCAGTTCTTC.

This clonotype was found many times. A junction boundary mismatches the germline segment, possibly from a read error. The rearrangement joins TRBV28 to TRBJ2-1; D gene ambiguous. Germline CDR1 is MDHEN and CDR2 is SYDVKM. CDR3 size: 12 residues. As DNA, the CDR3 is TGTGCCAGCAGTGACTCCCACAATGAGCAGTTCTTC. It translates to CASSDSHNEQFF.

J is TRBJ2-7 and V is TRBV29-1; maybe TRBD1 (6 bases). The CDR3 covers 14 residues. V lost 5 bases, J lost 0 bases, and 14 bases lay in between. Germline V gene sequence: CDR1 SQVTM, CDR2 ANQGSEA. CDR3 in amino acids: CSVIFQGSSYEQYF. The CDR3 DNA is TGCAGCGTTATCTTTCAGGGGAGCTCCTACGAGCAGTACTTC.

As regards this clonotype: A much more abundant neighbour one base away suggests this may be a read error. The chain couples TRBV11-2 to TRBJ2-7; TRBD1 matches 9 bases. Trimming at V came to 4 bases and at J to 6 bases, leaving 7 bases not matched to a gene. The CDR3 extends over 14 amino acids. Per germline, CDR1 SGHAT and CDR2 FQNNGV. The CDR3: CASSSVQGAGEQYF. Here the CDR3 DNA reads TGTGCCAGCAGCTCCGTACAGGGGGCTGGCGAGCAGTACTTC. Drawing the rest from reference TRBV11-2 and TRBJ2-7, the complete variable domain is EAGVAQSPRYKIIEKRQSVAFWCNPISGHATLYWYQQILGQGPKLLIQFQNNGVVDDSQLPKDRFSAERLKGVDSTLKIQPAKLEDSAVYLCASSSVQGAGEQYFGPGTRLTVT.

The CDR3 reads CASSVVDSANTEAFF. The CDR3 coding sequence is TGTGCCAGCAGCGTAGTTGACAGTGCGAACACTGAAGCTTTCTTT. The chain employs TRBV9 and TRBJ1-1; tentatively, D is TRBD1 (5 bases). Trimming pared 0 bases from V and 1 base from J, leaving 10 bases between. The CDR3 totals 15 residues. Germline V gene data show CDR1 as SGDLS and CDR2 as YYNGEE.